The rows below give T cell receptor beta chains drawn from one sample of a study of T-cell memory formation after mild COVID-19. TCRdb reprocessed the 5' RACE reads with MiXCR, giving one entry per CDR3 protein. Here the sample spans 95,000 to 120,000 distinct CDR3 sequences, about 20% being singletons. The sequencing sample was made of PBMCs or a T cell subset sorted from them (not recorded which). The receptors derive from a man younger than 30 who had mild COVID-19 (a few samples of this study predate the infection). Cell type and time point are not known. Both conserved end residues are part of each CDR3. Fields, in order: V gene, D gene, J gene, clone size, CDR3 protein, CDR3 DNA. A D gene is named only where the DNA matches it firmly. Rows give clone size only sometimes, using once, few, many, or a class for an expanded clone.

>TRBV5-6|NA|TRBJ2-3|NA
CASSYLGDTQYF
TGTGCCAGCAGCTACTTGGGAGATACGCAGTATTTT
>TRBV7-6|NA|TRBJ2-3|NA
CASSRDTPHTDTQYF
TGTGCCAGCAGTCGAGACACCCCTCACACAGATACGCAGTATTTT
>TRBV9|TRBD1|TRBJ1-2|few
CASSVENRGADNYGYTF
TGTGCCAGCAGCGTAGAAAACAGGGGTGCCGATAACTATGGCTACACCTTC
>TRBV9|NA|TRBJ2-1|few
CASSVSWTYNEQFF
TGTGCCAGCAGCGTCTCCTGGACCTACAATGAGCAGTTCTTC
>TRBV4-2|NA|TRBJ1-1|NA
CASSHEGSEAFF
TGTGCCAGCAGCCATGAAGGGTCGGAAGCTTTCTTT
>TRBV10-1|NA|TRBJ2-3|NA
CASSESRVARTDTQYF
TGCGCCAGCAGTGAGTCTAGAGTTGCCCGAACAGATACGCAGTATTTT
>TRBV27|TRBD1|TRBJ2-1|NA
CASSWGQGDLNEQFF
TGTGCCAGCAGTTGGGGACAGGGGGACCTCAATGAGCAGTTCTTC
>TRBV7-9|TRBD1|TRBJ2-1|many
CASSLAGQGVYYNEQFF
TGTGCCAGCAGCTTAGCGGGACAGGGGGTATACTACAATGAGCAGTTCTTC
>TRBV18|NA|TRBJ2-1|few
CASSPPGGGVYNEQFF
TGTGCCAGCTCCCCACCGGGGGGCGGGGTCTACAATGAGCAGTTCTTC
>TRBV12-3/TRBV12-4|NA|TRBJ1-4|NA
CASSLVATNEKLFF
TGTGCCAGCAGTTTAGTAGCGACTAATGAAAAACTGTTTTTT
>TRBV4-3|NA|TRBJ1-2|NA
CASSQGLSIGQSGYTF
TGCGCCAGCAGCCAAGGCCTATCTATTGGACAGTCGGGCTACACCTTC
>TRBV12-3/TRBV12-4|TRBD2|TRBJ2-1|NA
CASSSGGEQFF
TGTGCCAGCAGTTCGGGGGGAGAGCAGTTCTTC
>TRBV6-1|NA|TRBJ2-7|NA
CASSELGSYEQYF
TGTGCCAGCAGTGAACTGGGTTCCTACGAGCAGTACTTC
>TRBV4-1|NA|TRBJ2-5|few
CASSQGLAGYQETQYF
TGCGCCAGCAGCCAAGGATTGGCGGGGTACCAAGAGACCCAGTACTTC
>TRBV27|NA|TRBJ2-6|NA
CASSSAGYGANVLTF
TGTGCCAGCAGTTCGGCAGGGTATGGGGCCAACGTCCTGACTTTC
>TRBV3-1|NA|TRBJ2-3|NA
CASSQDHPDTQYF
TGTGCCAGCAGCCAAGACCATCCGGATACGCAGTATTTT
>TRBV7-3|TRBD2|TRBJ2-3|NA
CASSPPPLAGGTDTQYF
TGTGCCAGCAGCCCACCCCCCCTAGCGGGGGGGACAGATACGCAGTATTTT
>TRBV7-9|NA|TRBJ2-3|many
CASSLLLLDGYTQYF
TGTGCCAGCAGCTTATTACTCTTGGACGGGTATACGCAGTATTTT
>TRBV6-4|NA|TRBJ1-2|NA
CAGHYGYTF
TGTGCCGGCCATTATGGCTACACCTTC
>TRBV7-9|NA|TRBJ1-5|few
CASSLHSGGNQPQHF
TGTGCCAGCAGCTTACACAGTGGCGGGAATCAGCCCCAGCATTTT
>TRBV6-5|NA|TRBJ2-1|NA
CASSSVGASGNEQFF
TGTGCCAGCAGTTCCGTAGGAGCTTCGGGGAATGAGCAGTTCTTC
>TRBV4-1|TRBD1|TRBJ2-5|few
CASSQSSGQLQETQYF
TGCGCCAGCAGCCAATCCTCGGGACAGCTACAAGAGACCCAGTACTTC
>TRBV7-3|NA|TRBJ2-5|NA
CASSPGGSDLTQYF
TGTGCCAGCAGTCCCGGTGGCAGCGACTTAACCCAGTACTTC
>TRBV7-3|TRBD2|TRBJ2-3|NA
CASSLLAGGGNTQYF
TGTGCCAGCAGCTTACTAGCGGGGGGCGGAAATACGCAGTATTTT
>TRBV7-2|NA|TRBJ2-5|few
CASSLVPRPGETQYF
TGTGCCAGCAGCTTGGTTCCCCGCCCGGGAGAGACCCAGTACTTC
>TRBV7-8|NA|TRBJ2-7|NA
CASSSTETYEQYF
TGTGCCAGCAGCTCAACAGAAACCTACGAGCAGTACTTC